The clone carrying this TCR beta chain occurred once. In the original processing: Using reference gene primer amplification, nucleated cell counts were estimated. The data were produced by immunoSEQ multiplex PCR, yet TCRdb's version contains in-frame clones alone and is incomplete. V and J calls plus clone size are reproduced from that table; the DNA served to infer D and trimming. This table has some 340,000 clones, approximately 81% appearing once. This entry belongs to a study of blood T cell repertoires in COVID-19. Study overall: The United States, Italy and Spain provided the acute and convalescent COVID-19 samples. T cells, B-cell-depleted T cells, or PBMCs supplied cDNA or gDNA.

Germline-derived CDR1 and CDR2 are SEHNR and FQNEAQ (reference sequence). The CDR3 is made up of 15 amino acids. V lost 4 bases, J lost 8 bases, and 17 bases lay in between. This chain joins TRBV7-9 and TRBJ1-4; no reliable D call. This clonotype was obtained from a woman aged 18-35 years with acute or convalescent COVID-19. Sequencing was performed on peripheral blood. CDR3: CASSSRSTVNEKLFF. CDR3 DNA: TGTGCCAGCAGCTCCAGAAGTACAGTCAACGAAAAACTGTTTTTT. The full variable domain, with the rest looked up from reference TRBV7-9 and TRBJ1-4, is DTGVSQNPRHKITKRGQNVTFRCDPISEHNRLYWYRQTLGQGPEFLTYFQNEAQLEKSRLLSDRFSAERPKGSFSTLEIQRTEQGDSAMYLCASSSRSTVNEKLFFGSGTQLSVL.